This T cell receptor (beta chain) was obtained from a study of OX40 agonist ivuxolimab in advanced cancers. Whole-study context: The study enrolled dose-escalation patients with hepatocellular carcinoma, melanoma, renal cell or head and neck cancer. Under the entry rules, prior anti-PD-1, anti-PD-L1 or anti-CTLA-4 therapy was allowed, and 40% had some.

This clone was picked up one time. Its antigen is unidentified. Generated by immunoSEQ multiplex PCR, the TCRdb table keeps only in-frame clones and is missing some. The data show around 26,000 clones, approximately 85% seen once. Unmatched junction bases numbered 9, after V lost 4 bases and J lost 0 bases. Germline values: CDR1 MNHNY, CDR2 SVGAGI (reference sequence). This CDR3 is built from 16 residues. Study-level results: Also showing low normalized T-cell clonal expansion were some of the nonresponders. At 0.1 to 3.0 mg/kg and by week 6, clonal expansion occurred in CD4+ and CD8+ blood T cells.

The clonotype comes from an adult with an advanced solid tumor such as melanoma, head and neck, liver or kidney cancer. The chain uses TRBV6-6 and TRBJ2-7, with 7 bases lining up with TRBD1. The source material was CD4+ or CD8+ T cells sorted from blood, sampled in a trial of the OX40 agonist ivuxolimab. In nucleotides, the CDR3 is TGTGCCAGCAGTTCCCCGACAGGGTCAAGCTCCTACGAGCAGTACTTC. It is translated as CASSSPTGSSSYEQYF.